The 12 T cell receptor beta chains presented below share a single source sample, sequenced in a study of blood T cell repertoires in COVID-19 (dated by TCRdb to the early 2020s). Library preparation employed the immunoSEQ multiplex PCR assay. The table comes from immuneACCESS by way of TCRdb, which keeps in-frame sequences with V and J called. Part of the clones is missing from these tables; in studies checked, under half for an unresolved V gene and the rest for unknown reasons. The sample records a few hundred thousand clones, over 75% of which are singletons. The ten largest account for approximately 7.5% of the sample. The sequenced sample was peripheral blood. These TCRs come from a human donor in a cohort sampled during active COVID-19.

This chain joins TRBV19 and TRBJ2-3; 7 nucleotides match TRBD2. There are 15 residues in the CDR3. The germline CDR1 and CDR2 sequences are LNHDA and SQIVND (reference sequence). Trimming removed 7 bases from V and 5 bases from J; junction bases left unmatched: 12. For the CDR3, the DNA is TGTGCCAGTATGAATCTCGGGGGGAGGGTAGATACGCAGTATTTT. Its translation is CASMNLGGRVDTQYF.

The CDR3 reads CASSRPGGDTEAFF. DNA of the CDR3: TGTGCCAGCTCACGTCCGGGGGGGGATACTGAAGCTTTCTTT. V is TRBV18 and J is TRBJ1-1, with TRBD1 as a possible D gene (5 bases). Trimming removed 4 bases from V and 5 bases from J, with 14 bases in between. The CDR3 sequence is 14 residues long. Germline CDR1 KGHSH, CDR2 LQKENI.

The chain is built from TRBV7-2 and TRBJ2-3; 10 bases are a match to TRBD2. V gave up 3 bases and J gave up 2 bases; unmatched junction bases: 5. The CDR3 length is 16 residues. Germline-derived CDR1 and CDR2 are SGHTA and FQGNSA. The DNA of the CDR3 is TGTGCCAGCAGCTTTCCAGCGGGGGGGTACACAGATACGCAGTATTTT. Its translation is CASSFPAGGYTDTQYF.

This sequence joins TRBV5-1 and TRBJ2-3, with 7 bases matching TRBD2. The germline gives CDR1 SGHRS, CDR2 YFSETQ. Germline trimming cut 1 base from V and 1 base from J; bases unmatched to any gene: 9. This CDR3 contains 17 residues. As DNA, the CDR3 is TGCGCCAGCAGCTTGATAACAGCCAGCGGGGGCACAGATACGCAGTATTTT. Protein: CASSLITASGGTDTQYF. Based on the CDR3 plus reference TRBV5-1 and TRBJ2-3, the full variable domain is KAGVTQTPRYLIKTRGQQVTLSCSPISGHRSVSWYQQTPGQGLQFLFEYFSETQRNKGNFPGRFSGRQFSNSRSEMNVSTLELGDSALYLCASSLITASGGTDTQYFGPGTRLTVL.

The chain recombines TRBV6-5 with TRBJ1-1; D unclear. The CDR3 runs to 16 residues. CDR1 and CDR2 from the germline V gene are MNHEY and SVGAGI. The ends were cut back, 0 bases at V and 7 bases at J, with 18 bases in the middle. The CDR3 sequence: CASSYSKDNSRYEAFF. CDR3 sequence (DNA): TGTGCCAGCAGTTACTCGAAAGACAACAGCCGCTATGAAGCTTTCTTT.

The rearrangement joins TRBV6-6 to TRBJ2-7; 7 positions match TRBD1. The CDR3 covers 13 residues. V lost 2 bases and J lost 3; bases outside the gene matches: 1. Germline V gene lookup returns CDR1 MNHNY and CDR2 SVGAGI (reference sequence). The CDR3 DNA is TGTGCCAGCAGTTACGACAGGGTCTACGAGCAGTACTTC. Its protein is CASSYDRVYEQYF.

The genes are TRBV24-1 and TRBJ2-7; 9 bases are a match to TRBD1. The CDR3 has 16 residues. Per germline, CDR1 KGHDR and CDR2 SFDVKD. The V gene end was trimmed by 3 bases and the J gene end by 2 bases; junction bases not matched to a gene: 7. For the CDR3, the DNA is TGTGCCACCAGTGATCCAGCAGGGACAGGGACCTACGAGCAGTACTTC. Its translation is CATSDPAGTGTYEQYF.

This sequence joins TRBV3-1 (or the pseudogene TRBV3-2) and TRBJ1-6; D gene unclear. Germline CDR1 is LGHDT and CDR2 is YNNKEL (reference sequence). The CDR3 has 17 amino acids. With 0 bases removed from V and 8 bases from J, the gap between germline ends came to 17 bases. The CDR3 DNA reads TGTGCCAGCAGCCAAGATCCGTACCGGGAATCACATTCACCCCTCCACTTT. Amino acid sequence: CASSQDPYRESHSPLHF.

The CDR3 region is CSASSITGAGKDGYTF. In DNA, the CDR3 is TGCAGTGCTAGTTCAATCACAGGGGCCGGTAAAGATGGCTACACCTTC. The chain has TRBV20-1 and TRBJ1-2, with 7 bases that match TRBD1. Trimming at V came to 3 bases and at J to 6 bases, leaving 16 bases not matched to a gene. Germline V gives CDR1 DFQATT, CDR2 SNEGSKA (reference sequence). The CDR3 runs 16 residues.

The J gene is TRBJ1-4, the V gene TRBV11-2; D remains ambiguous. Per germline, CDR1 SGHAT and CDR2 FQNNGV. The length of the CDR3 is 16 residues. The V end was cut by 2 bases, the J end by 5 bases, with 15 bases between. The CDR3 nucleotides are TGTGCCAGCAGCTTACTCATATCGGGAGGAAATGAAAAACTGTTTTTT. It specifies CASSLLISGGNEKLFF.

CDR3 region: CASRPPGQGGGYTF. In DNA, the CDR3 is TGTGCCAGCAGACCGCCGGGACAGGGTGGCGGCTACACCTTC. This chain connects TRBV27 to TRBJ1-2, with 9 nucleotides matching TRBD1. With 6 bases clipped from V and 8 bases from J, the junction kept 10 bases outside the gene matches. The germline V gene has CDR1 MNHEY and CDR2 SMNVEV (reference sequence). This CDR3 has 14 amino acids.

A few counts support this clone. The rearrangement links TRBV11-2 to TRBJ1-1; 7 bases fit TRBD1. This CDR3 spans 14 amino acids. The J segment lost 3 bases and the V segment lost 3 bases, leaving 4 bases of the junction unmatched. The germline CDR1 and CDR2 sequences are SGHAT and FQNNGV. Here the CDR3 DNA reads TGTGCCAGCAGCTTCTCAACAGGGGACACTGAAGCTTTCTTT. Translating it yields CASSFSTGDTEAFF.